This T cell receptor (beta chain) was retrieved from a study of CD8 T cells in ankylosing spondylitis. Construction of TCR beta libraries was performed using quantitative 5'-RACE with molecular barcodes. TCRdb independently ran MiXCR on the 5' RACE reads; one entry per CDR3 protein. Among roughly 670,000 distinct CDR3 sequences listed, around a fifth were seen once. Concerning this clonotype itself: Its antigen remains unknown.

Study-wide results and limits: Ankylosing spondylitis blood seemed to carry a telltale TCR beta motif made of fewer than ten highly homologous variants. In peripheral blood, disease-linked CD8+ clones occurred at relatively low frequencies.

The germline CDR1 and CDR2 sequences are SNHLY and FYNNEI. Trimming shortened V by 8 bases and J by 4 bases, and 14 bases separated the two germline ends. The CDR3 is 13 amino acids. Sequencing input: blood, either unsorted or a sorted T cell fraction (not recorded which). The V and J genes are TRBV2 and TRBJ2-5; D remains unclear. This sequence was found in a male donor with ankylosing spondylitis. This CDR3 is CASATPYGETQYF. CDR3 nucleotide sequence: TGTGCCAGCGCCACTCCCTATGGAGAGACCCAGTACTTC.